This T cell receptor beta chain was identified during a study of blood T cell repertoires in COVID-19. On the study more broadly: T cells, B-cell-depleted T cells, or PBMCs provided the cDNA or gDNA that served as material.

Authors' analysis steps: Estimates of nucleated cell counts were drawn from the amplification of reference gene primers. Data came from immunoSEQ multiplex PCR; TCRdb stores just in-frame clones and leaves some out. Clonal size and the V and J genes are those of that table, whereas D and trimming came from the DNA. The sample records fewer than 350,000 clones, about 85% being singletons. Membership in each cohort depended on participant-reported clinical history. Recovered status in Cohort 3 required two negative PCRs, clearance, or symptom resolution. With V trimmed by 4 bases and J by 2 bases, 9 bases remained unmatched. The CDR3 covers 16 residues. Germline V gene data show CDR1 as SGDLS and CDR2 as YYNGEE.

Sequenced material: PBMCs or T cells enriched from blood (not recorded which). The source is a woman aged 45-59 years who had recovered from COVID-19. The chain joins TRBV9 to TRBJ2-3; 8 bases are shared with TRBD2. CDR3 DNA sequence: TGTGCCAGCAGCCCTTATGGCGGGAGGCTCACAGATACGCAGTATTTT. Residues: CASSPYGGRLTDTQYF.